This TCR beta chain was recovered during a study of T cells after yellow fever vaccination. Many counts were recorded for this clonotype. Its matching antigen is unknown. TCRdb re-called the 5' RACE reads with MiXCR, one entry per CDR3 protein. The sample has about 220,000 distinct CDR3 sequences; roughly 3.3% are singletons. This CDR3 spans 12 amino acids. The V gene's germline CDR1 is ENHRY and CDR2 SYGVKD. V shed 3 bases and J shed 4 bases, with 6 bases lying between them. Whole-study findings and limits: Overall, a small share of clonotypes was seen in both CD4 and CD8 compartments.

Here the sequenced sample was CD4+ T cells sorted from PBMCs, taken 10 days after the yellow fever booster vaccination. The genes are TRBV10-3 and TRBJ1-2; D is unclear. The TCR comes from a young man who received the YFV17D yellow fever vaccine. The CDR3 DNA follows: TGTGCCATCAGTGATCATCCCTATGGCTACACCTTC. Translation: CAISDHPYGYTF.